One and the same sample provided the 11 T cell receptor beta chains below, sequenced in a study of shared clonotypes between healthy human individuals. TCRdb's copy holds only in-frame clones and misses some; the assay was immunoSEQ multiplex PCR. The repertoire holds 2,500,000 or so clones, with 92% as singletons. What was sequenced was naive CD4+ T cells from PBMCs. Subset reported: CD45RA+ positively selected. These TCRs come from a man aged 18 to 35 in good health. Some clones in this sample may be carry-over from other donors' samples.

The chain joins TRBV7-3 to TRBJ2-2; D is perhaps TRBD1 (6 bases). CDR1 SGHTA and CDR2 FQGTGA come from the germline V gene. V was cut by 5 bases and J by 2 bases, with 9 bases left in between. The CDR3 loop spans 14 amino acids. The CDR3 is CASSTGHNTGELFF. CDR3 sequence (DNA): TGTGCCAGCAGCACGGGACACAACACCGGGGAGCTGTTTTTT. The variable domain in full, completed from reference TRBV7-3 and TRBJ2-2, reads GAGVSQTPSNKVTEKGKYVELRCDPISGHTALYWYRQSLGQGPEFLIYFQGTGAADDSGLPNDRFFAVRPEGSVSTLKIQRTERGDSAVYLCASSTGHNTGELFFGEGSRLTVL.

This chain links TRBV9 with TRBJ2-3; D might be TRBD1 (6 bases). CDR1 SGDLS and CDR2 YYNGEE come from the germline V gene. V shed 4 bases and J shed 1 base, with 16 bases lying between them. CDR3 length: 16 residues. The CDR3 region is CASSPEGTPGTDTQYF. In DNA, the CDR3 is TGTGCCAGCAGCCCCGAAGGGACACCCGGCACAGATACGCAGTATTTT.

The J gene is TRBJ2-7, the V gene TRBV2, with no clear D. The V gene's germline CDR1 is SNHLY and CDR2 FYNNEI. The CDR3 spans 12 residues. Trimming removed 8 bases at V and 5 bases at J, with 13 bases between. In DNA form, the CDR3 reads TGTGCCAGCGGTAATCCAGCACACGAGCAGTACTTC. Translating it yields CASGNPAHEQYF.

V and J are TRBV7-9 and TRBJ2-2, with D perhaps being TRBD1 or TRBD2 (5 bases each). CDR1 is SEHNR, CDR2 FQNEAQ, per germline (reference sequence). The CDR3 consists of 17 residues. Between the trimmed V and J ends, which lost 0 bases and 5 bases, there was a span of 16 bases. The CDR3 spells CASSLAFERGETGELFF. As DNA, the CDR3 is TGTGCCAGCAGCTTAGCGTTTGAGCGAGGGGAGACCGGGGAGCTGTTTTTT.

This sequence joins TRBV5-4 and TRBJ2-1; D uncertain. CDR1 and CDR2 (germline): SGHNT, YYREEE (reference sequence). V was cut by 4 bases and J by 10 bases, with 12 bases left in between. CDR3 length: 12 residues. CDR3 residues: CASSLFSEEQFF. The CDR3 DNA follows: TGTGCCAGCAGCCTATTCAGCGAGGAGCAGTTCTTC.

V is TRBV4-1 and J is TRBJ2-4; D is unclear. The CDR3 has 16 residues. Trimming removed 1 base from V and 0 bases from J, with 10 bases in between. Germline-derived CDR1 and CDR2 are MGHRA and YSYEKL. CDR3: CASSQVVVLAKNIQYF. The CDR3 region has the DNA TGCGCCAGCAGCCAAGTCGTTGTCCTAGCCAAAAACATTCAGTACTTC.

The rearrangement uses TRBV19 and TRBJ2-5, with D perhaps TRBD1 (5 bases). Trimming left V 4 bases short and J 4 bases short, with 10 bases between. The CDR3 spans 13 residues. Germline assignment: CDR1 LNHDA and CDR2 SQIVND (reference sequence). CDR3 region: CASSRGNRETQYF. In nucleotides, the CDR3 is TGTGCCAGTAGTAGGGGCAATAGAGAGACCCAGTACTTC.

On this clone: The sample carries other DNA sequences with the same CDR3. This chain joins TRBV28 and TRBJ2-5; D might be TRBD2 (5 bases). CDR1 and CDR2 (germline): MDHEN, SYDVKM. V lost 3 bases and J 2 bases, leaving 7 bases between the germline ends. The CDR3 is 13 residues long. The CDR3: CASSFSGQETQYF. The CDR3 nucleotides are TGTGCCAGCAGTTTTTCGGGGCAAGAGACCCAGTACTTC. The whole variable domain, filled in from reference TRBV28 and TRBJ2-5, reads DVKVTQSSRYLVKRTGEKVFLECVQDMDHENMFWYRQDPGLGLRLIYFSYDVKMKEKGDIPEGYSVSREKKERFSLILESASTNQTSMYLCASSFSGQETQYFGPGTRLLVL.

The chain links TRBV29-1 to TRBJ2-1; 9 positions agree with TRBD2. The germline V gene has CDR1 SQVTM and CDR2 ANQGSEA. The CDR3 runs 15 residues. After removal of 6 bases from V and 7 bases from J, the junction contained 13 bases not matched to a gene. The CDR3 here is CSVSSALAGRNEQFF. The CDR3 nucleotides read TGCAGCGTCTCTTCGGCGCTAGCGGGAAGAAATGAGCAGTTCTTC.

The chain has TRBV2 and TRBJ2-7; D unresolved. The CDR3 runs to 14 residues. The germline CDR1 and CDR2 sequences are SNHLY and FYNNEI. V was trimmed by 3 bases and J by 7 bases, leaving 16 bases between them. The CDR3, as DNA: TGTGCCAGCAGTGAGGGCCTAGGGTACGTGGAGCAGTACTTC. Translated, it gives CASSEGLGYVEQYF.

The V and J genes are TRBV5-1 and TRBJ2-7; a weak D match, TRBD2 (6 bases). The V gene's germline CDR1 is SGHRS and CDR2 YFSETQ. CDR3 length: 14 residues. Trimming removed 0 bases from V and 9 bases from J, with 16 bases in between. In DNA form, the CDR3 reads TGCGCCAGCAGCTTGGCCGGGGGTACCCAGGGGCAGTACTTC. The encoded protein is CASSLAGGTQGQYF. Complete variable domain (other parts from reference TRBV5-1 and TRBJ2-7): KAGVTQTPRYLIKTRGQQVTLSCSPISGHRSVSWYQQTPGQGLQFLFEYFSETQRNKGNFPGRFSGRQFSNSRSEMNVSTLELGDSALYLCASSLAGGTQGQYFGPGTRLTVT.